A single sample gave rise to the 21 T cell receptor beta chains below, sequenced in a study of spatial heterogeneity in lung cancer. One entry per CDR3 protein results from TCRdb running MiXCR on the 5' RACE reads. Among under 150,000 distinct CDR3 sequences listed, 12% were seen once. Sample time point: blood at routine non-recurrence follow-up after resection. Unsorted whole RNA of tumor, nontumor lung or frozen PBMC was sequenced. Sample: PBMCs, taken at follow-up. These receptors were taken from a male donor with early-stage non-small cell lung cancer.

The table lists this clonotype with a few counts. The V gene is TRBV11-2, the J gene TRBJ2-1; 7 nucleotides line up with TRBD1. Unmatched junction bases numbered 15, after V lost 4 bases and J lost 0 bases. Germline V gene data show CDR1 as SGHAT and CDR2 as FQNNGV. The CDR3 has 19 amino acids. This chain's CDR3 is CASSSRPSQGDSSYNEQFF. The CDR3 DNA reads as TGTGCCAGCAGCTCTAGACCCTCTCAGGGGGATAGCTCCTACAATGAGCAGTTCTTC.

The rearrangement links TRBV5-8 to TRBJ2-2; TRBD1 is a possible D gene (5 bases). The germline CDR1 and CDR2 sequences are SGHTS and YDEGEE. Trimming shortened V by 4 bases and J by 3 bases, and 13 bases separated the two germline ends. The CDR3 runs to 15 residues. The DNA for the CDR3 is TGTGCCAGCAGCCCGCGACTGACAGACACCGGGGAGCTGTTTTTT. Its translation: CASSPRLTDTGELFF.

This clonotype was seen ten or more times. The genes are TRBV10-1 and TRBJ1-1, with no clear D. Germline CDR1 is WNHNN and CDR2 is SYGVQD (reference sequence). The V end was cut by 2 bases, the J end by 1 base, with 5 bases between. There are 13 residues in the CDR3. DNA for the CDR3: TGCGCCAGCAGTGAGAGGGAGAACACTGAAGCTTTCTTT. Translation gives CASSERENTEAFF.

This clonotype was counted a few times. The rearrangement uses TRBV4-3 and TRBJ1-5, with 7 bases fitting TRBD1. Germline assignment: CDR1 LGHNA and CDR2 YSLEER. This CDR3 is built from 17 residues. Germline trimming cut 0 bases from V and 1 base from J; bases unmatched to any gene: 6. CDR3 sequence reads: CASSQEPPDRSNQPQHF. The CDR3 nucleotides are TGCGCCAGCAGCCAAGAGCCCCCGGACAGGAGCAATCAGCCCCAGCATTTT.

The chain joins TRBV7-9 to TRBJ2-5; 8 nucleotides agree with TRBD2. The germline gives CDR1 SEHNR, CDR2 FQNEAQ (reference sequence). The CDR3 spans 16 residues. V gave up 5 bases and J gave up 1 base; unmatched junction bases: 9. CDR3 region: CASSARRGALQETQYF. Written as DNA, the CDR3 is TGTGCCAGCAGCGCTCGGCGGGGGGCCCTCCAAGAGACCCAGTACTTC.

The chain employs TRBV12-5 and TRBJ1-1; perhaps TRBD1 as D (5 bases). The V end was cut by 1 base, the J end by 5 bases, with 8 bases between. Germline V gene sequence: CDR1 LGHNT, CDR2 FRNRAP. The CDR3 has 13 amino acids. The CDR3 loop is CASGLAQGTEAFF. The CDR3 DNA reads as TGTGCTAGTGGTTTGGCCCAGGGTACTGAAGCTTTCTTT.

This chain uses TRBV3-1 with TRBJ1-6; D gene uncertain. V gave up 2 bases and J gave up 4 bases, with 6 bases separating them. CDR3 size: 14 residues. CDR1 and CDR2 from the germline V gene are LGHDT and YNNKEL (reference sequence). DNA of the CDR3: TGTGCCAGCAGCCAACAAACTTATAATTCACCCCTCCACTTT. Translating it yields CASSQQTYNSPLHF.

CDR3 DNA sequence: TGCGCCAGCAGTGTTAGTCGAGGGACAGGGATGAACACTGAAGCTTTCTTT. It encodes CASSVSRGTGMNTEAFF. The chain recombines TRBV10-2 with TRBJ1-1; 9 nucleotides match TRBD1. V was clipped by 4 bases and J by 0 bases; unmatched bases: 9. This CDR3 is 17 amino acids long. Germline CDR1 is WSHSY and CDR2 is SAAADI.

This clonotype was recorded a few times. The chain carries TRBV4-1 and TRBJ2-2, with TRBD1 matching over 7 bases. This CDR3 comprises 14 residues. Germline CDR1 is MGHRA and CDR2 is YSYEKL. V was clipped by 4 bases and J by 7 bases; unmatched bases: 6. CDR3 protein: CASSRTQGNGELFF. The CDR3 DNA sequence: TGCGCCAGCAGCCGAACACAGGGGAACGGGGAGCTGTTTTTT.

The V call is TRBV9, the J call TRBJ2-5; 11 bases are a match to TRBD1. Germline values: CDR1 SGDLS, CDR2 YYNGEE. There are 16 residues in the CDR3. J was trimmed by 4 bases and V by 3 bases; bases with no gene match: 8. CDR3 in DNA: TGTGCCAGCAGCGCGGGACAGGGGGTACTAGGAGAGACCCAGTACTTC. Its protein is CASSAGQGVLGETQYF.

The J gene is TRBJ1-6, the V gene TRBV20-1; D ambiguous. Trimming pared 2 bases from V and 11 bases from J, leaving 10 bases between. Germline V gives CDR1 DFQATT, CDR2 SNEGSKA (reference sequence). This CDR3 has 12 residues. DNA of the CDR3: TGCAGTGCTAGACAGCTGACGACACCCCTCCACTTT. Translated: CSARQLTTPLHF.

The chain carries TRBV11-2 and TRBJ2-7; D uncertain. CDR3 length: 12 amino acids. V lost 1 base and J 2 bases, leaving 3 bases between the germline ends. Germline CDR1 reads SGHAT; CDR2 reads FQNNGV. The CDR3 coding sequence is TGTGCCAGCAGCTTAGGCGCCTACGAGCAGTACTTC. It encodes CASSLGAYEQYF.

The chain is built from TRBV6-2 or TRBV6-3 and TRBJ1-5; D is undetermined. V dropped 6 bases and J dropped 5 bases, with 14 bases sitting between them. From germline, CDR1 is MNHEY and CDR2 SVGEGT. The CDR3 has 14 amino acids. In DNA form, the CDR3 reads TGTGCCAGCAGCGATGGGTCCGATTATCAGCCCCAGCATTTT. It codes for CASSDGSDYQPQHF.

The chain is built from TRBV7-2 and TRBJ1-2; the D gene is possibly TRBD1 (6 bases). The CDR3 sequence is 14 residues long. Trimming left V 5 bases short and J 8 bases short, with 18 bases between. Germline V gives CDR1 SGHTA, CDR2 FQGNSA. CDR3 amino acids: CASSPNLGGLGYTF. CDR3 sequence (DNA): TGTGCCAGCAGCCCCAATTTAGGGGGACTCGGCTACACCTTC.

This clonotype came up a few times. The chain's CDR3 is CAISEFTGVNTQYF. The CDR3 DNA follows: TGTGCCATCAGTGAGTTTACAGGGGTTAATACGCAGTATTTT. This chain uses TRBV10-3 with TRBJ2-3, with 7 bases aligning to TRBD1. Per the germline V gene, CDR1 is ENHRY and CDR2 is SYGVKD. The CDR3 extends over 14 amino acids. With 1 base clipped from V and 7 bases from J, the junction kept 5 bases outside the gene matches.

The V gene is TRBV7-2, the J gene TRBJ1-1; D may be TRBD1 (6 bases). The CDR3 is 14 amino acids. The V gene lost 7 bases and the J gene lost 11 bases, with 23 bases spanning the gap. The germline gives CDR1 SGHTA, CDR2 FQGNSA. In DNA form, the CDR3 reads TGTGCCAGCACCCAAAACCGGGACACCCTTTGGGCTTTCTTT. Translating it yields CASTQNRDTLWAFF.

This rearrangement joins TRBV7-3 to TRBJ2-3, with D perhaps TRBD2 (5 bases). Trimming pared 6 bases from V and 0 bases from J, leaving 7 bases between. Germline V lookup: CDR1 SGHTA, CDR2 FQGTGA. This CDR3 contains 13 residues. CDR3 protein: CASRRGSTDTQYF. DNA of the CDR3: TGTGCCAGCAGACGAGGGAGCACAGATACGCAGTATTTT.

This clonotype was seen at least ten times. The chain uses TRBV7-9 and TRBJ1-2, with unresolved D. This CDR3 is built from 13 residues. Germline loops: CDR1 SEHNR, CDR2 FQNEAQ (reference sequence). The germline V and J ends were trimmed by 6 bases and 6 bases, with 14 bases remaining between them. The CDR3 is CASSLHGTDGYTF. The CDR3 coding sequence is TGTGCCAGCAGTCTACACGGAACAGATGGCTACACCTTC.

This clonotype was counted ten times or more. The V gene is TRBV9, the J gene TRBJ1-1; D gene uncertain. The germline gives CDR1 SGDLS, CDR2 YYNGEE. The germline V and J ends were trimmed by 0 bases and 1 base, with 13 bases remaining between them. There are 16 residues in the CDR3. CDR3 in DNA: TGTGCCAGCAGCGTAGGGGCAGGACGGGAGAACACTGAAGCTTTCTTT. This codes for CASSVGAGRENTEAFF.

The sample holds a few counts of this clonotype. The rearrangement joins TRBV7-9 to TRBJ1-2; D unresolved. In germline, CDR1 is SEHNR, CDR2 FQNEAQ (reference sequence). The CDR3 contains 16 residues. The V end was cut by 5 bases, the J end by 4 bases, with 20 bases between. For the CDR3, the DNA is TGTGCCAGCAGCCGGGTCAGTGGCGCATTTTCCTATGGCTACACCTTC. This translates into CASSRVSGAFSYGYTF.

This clonotype appeared a single time. This chain links TRBV7-2 with TRBJ1-1; D is unclear. The V and J ends lost 5 bases and 0 bases respectively, with 7 bases between them. The CDR3 runs to 13 residues. Germline V lookup: CDR1 SGHTA, CDR2 FQGNSA. The CDR3 DNA reads as TGTGCCAGCAGCCCTCCAATGAACACTGAAGCTTTCTTT. Translating gives CASSPPMNTEAFF.